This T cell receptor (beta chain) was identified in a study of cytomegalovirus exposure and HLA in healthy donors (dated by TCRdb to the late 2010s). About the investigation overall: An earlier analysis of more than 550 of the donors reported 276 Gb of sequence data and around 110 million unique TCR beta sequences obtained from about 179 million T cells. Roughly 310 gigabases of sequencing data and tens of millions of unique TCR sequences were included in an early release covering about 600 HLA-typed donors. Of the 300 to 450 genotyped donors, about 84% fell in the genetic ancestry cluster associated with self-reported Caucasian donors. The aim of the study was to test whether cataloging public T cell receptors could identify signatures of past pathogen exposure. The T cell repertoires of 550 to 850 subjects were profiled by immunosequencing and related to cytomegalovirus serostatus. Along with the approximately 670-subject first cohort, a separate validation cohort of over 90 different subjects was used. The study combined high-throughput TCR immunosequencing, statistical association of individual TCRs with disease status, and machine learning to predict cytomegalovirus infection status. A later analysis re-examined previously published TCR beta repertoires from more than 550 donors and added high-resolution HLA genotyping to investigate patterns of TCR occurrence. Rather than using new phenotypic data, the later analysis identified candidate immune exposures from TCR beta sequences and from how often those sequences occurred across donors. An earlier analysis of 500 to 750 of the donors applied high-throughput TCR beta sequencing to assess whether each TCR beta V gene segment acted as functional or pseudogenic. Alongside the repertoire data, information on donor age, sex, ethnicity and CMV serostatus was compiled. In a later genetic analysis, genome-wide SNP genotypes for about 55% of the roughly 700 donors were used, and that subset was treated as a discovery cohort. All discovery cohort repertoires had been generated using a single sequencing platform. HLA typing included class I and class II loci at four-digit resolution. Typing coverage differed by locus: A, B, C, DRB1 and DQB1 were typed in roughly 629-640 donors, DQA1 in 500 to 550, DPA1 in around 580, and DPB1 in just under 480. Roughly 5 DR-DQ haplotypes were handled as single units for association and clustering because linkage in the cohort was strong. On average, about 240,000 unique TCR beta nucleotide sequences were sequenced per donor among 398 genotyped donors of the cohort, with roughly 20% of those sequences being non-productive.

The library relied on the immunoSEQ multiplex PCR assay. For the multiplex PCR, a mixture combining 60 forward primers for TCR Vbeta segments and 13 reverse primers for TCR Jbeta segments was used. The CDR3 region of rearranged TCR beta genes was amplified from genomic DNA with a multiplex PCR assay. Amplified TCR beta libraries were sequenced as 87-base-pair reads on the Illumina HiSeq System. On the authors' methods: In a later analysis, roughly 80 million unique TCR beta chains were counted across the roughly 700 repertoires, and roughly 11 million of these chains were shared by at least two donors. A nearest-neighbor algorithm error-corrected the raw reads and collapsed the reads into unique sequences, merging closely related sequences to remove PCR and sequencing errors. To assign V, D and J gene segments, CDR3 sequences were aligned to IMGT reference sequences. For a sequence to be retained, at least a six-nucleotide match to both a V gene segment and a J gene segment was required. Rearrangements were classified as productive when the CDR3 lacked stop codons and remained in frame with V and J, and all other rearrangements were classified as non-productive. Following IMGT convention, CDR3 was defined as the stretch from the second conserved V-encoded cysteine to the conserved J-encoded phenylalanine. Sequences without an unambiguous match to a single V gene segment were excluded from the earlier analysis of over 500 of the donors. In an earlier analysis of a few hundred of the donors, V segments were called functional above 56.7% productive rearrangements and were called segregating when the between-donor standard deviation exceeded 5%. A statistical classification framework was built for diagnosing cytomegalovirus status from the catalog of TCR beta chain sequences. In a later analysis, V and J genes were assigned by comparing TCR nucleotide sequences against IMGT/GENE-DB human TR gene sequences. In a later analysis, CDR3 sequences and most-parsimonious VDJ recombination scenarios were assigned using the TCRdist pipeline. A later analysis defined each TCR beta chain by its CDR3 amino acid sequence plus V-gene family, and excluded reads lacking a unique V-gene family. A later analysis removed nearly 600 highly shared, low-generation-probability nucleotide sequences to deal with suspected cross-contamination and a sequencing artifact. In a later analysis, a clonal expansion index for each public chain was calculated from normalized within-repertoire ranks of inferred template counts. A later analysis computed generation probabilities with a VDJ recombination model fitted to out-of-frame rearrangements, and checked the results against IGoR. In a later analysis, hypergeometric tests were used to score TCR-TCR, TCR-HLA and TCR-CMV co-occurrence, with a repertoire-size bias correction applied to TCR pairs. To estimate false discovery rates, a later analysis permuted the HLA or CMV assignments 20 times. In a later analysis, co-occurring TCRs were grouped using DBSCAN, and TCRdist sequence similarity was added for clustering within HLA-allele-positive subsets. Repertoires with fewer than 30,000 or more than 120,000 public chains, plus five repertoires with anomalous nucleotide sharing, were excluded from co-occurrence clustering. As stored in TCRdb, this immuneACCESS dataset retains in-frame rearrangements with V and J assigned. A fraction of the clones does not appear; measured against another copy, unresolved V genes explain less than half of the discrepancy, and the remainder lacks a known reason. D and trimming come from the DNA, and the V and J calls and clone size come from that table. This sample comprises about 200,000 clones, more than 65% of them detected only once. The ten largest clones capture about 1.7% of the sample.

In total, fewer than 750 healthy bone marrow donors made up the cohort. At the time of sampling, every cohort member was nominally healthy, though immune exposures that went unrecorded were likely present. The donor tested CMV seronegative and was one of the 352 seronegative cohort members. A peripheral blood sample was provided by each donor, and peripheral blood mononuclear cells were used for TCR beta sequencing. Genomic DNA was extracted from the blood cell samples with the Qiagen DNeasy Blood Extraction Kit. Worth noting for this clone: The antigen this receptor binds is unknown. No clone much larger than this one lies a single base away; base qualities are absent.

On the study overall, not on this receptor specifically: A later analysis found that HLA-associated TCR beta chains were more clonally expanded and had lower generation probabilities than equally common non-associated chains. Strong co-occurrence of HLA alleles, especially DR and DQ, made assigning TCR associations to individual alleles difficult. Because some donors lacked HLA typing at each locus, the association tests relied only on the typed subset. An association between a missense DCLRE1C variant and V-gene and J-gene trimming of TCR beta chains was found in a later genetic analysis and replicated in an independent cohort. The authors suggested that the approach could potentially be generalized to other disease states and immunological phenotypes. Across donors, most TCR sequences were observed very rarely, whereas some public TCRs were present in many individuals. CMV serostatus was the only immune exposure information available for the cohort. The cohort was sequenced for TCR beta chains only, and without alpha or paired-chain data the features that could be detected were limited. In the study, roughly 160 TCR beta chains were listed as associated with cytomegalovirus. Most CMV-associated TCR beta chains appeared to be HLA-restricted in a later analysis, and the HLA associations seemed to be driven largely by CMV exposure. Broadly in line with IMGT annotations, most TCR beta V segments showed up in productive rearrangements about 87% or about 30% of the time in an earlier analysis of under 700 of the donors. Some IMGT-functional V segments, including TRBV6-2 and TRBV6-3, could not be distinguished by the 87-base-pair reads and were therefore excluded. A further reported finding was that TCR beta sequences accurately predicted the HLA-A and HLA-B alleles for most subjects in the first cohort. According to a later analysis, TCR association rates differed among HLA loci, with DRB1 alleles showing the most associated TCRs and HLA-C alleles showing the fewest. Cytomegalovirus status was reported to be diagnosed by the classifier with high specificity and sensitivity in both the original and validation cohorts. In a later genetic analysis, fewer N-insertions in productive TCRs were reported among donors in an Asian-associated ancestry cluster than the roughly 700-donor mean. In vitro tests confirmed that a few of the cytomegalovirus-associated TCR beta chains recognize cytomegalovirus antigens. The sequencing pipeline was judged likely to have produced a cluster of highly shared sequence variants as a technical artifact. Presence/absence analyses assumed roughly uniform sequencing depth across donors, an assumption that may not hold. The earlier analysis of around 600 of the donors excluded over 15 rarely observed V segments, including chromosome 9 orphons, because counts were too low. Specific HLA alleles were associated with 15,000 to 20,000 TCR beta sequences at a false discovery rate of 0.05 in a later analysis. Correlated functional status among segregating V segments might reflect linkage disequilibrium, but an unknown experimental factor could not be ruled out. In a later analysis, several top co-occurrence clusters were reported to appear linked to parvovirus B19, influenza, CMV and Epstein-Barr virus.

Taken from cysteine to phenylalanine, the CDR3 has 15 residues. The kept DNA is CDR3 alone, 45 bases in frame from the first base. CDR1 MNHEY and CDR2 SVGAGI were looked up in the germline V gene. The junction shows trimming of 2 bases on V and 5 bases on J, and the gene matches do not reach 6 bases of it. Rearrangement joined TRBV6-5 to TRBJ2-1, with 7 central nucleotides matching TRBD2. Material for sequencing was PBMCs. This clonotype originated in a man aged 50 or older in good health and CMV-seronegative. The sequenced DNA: TGTGCCAGCAGTTACGGGGCTAGCGGCCACAATGAGCAGTTCTTC. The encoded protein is CASSYGASGHNEQFF.